This record covers a single T cell receptor (beta chain). The target antigen is unknown. This sample is drawn from a study of T cell responses to AZD1222 COVID-19 vaccine. This CDR3 spans 15 amino acids. Trimming removed 5 bases at V and 3 bases at J, with 13 bases between. The germline gives CDR1 SEHNR, CDR2 FQNEAQ (reference sequence). Method: immunoSEQ multiplex PCR; TCRdb's copy keeps in-frame clones and lacks some. The sample is made up of 150,000 or so clones, and the top ten hold about 2.2% of it. Study-level findings and limits: At study baseline, merely several AZD1222 recipients were seropositive. Unmutated variant regions are reportedly targeted by nearly half of spike-specific TCRs. Spike-specific TCR breadth rose after two AZD1222 doses, and depth rose as well.

What was sequenced was peripheral blood. This rearrangement joins TRBV7-9 to TRBJ1-4; D gene uncertain. This sequence originates from an adult in good health. CDR3 in amino acids: CASSHTLGPNEKLFF. The CDR3 DNA reads as TGTGCCAGCAGCCACACCCTCGGACCTAATGAAAAACTGTTTTTT.